This T cell receptor (beta chain) was sequenced for a study of cytomegalovirus exposure and HLA in healthy donors. Whole-study context: Unique TCRs numbering around 80 million, obtained from HLA-typed donors, made up an early data release. Study results and caveats: An apparent linkage of common viral pathogens to several of the most significant clusters emerged in a later analysis. In a later analysis, most CMV-associated TCR beta chains appeared HLA-restricted.

This CDR3 spans 16 amino acids. V was pared by 2 bases and J by 5 bases, with 10 bases of the junction left unmatched. From germline, CDR1 is MNHNY and CDR2 SVGAGI (reference sequence). Researchers ran the PCR with 60 Vbeta and 13 Jbeta primers. Original handling: A later analysis counted 80 million or so unique TCR beta chains, some 12 million shared. Method: immunoSEQ multiplex PCR; TCRdb's copy keeps in-frame clones and lacks some. V and J calls and clone size follow that table, whereas D and trimming were derived from the DNA. In the table there are 150,000 to 190,000 clones, roughly 75% of which are singletons. With respect to this clone: Antigen: not known.

The receptor comes from a man between 18 and 35 years old in good health and CMV-seronegative. The chain uses TRBV6-6 and TRBJ2-3, with TRBD1 matching over 7 bases. Sequencing was done on a sample of PBMCs. CDR3 amino acids: CASSYPTGLGIDTQYF. The CDR3 DNA is TGTGCCAGCAGTTACCCGACAGGGCTGGGAATAGATACGCAGTATTTT.